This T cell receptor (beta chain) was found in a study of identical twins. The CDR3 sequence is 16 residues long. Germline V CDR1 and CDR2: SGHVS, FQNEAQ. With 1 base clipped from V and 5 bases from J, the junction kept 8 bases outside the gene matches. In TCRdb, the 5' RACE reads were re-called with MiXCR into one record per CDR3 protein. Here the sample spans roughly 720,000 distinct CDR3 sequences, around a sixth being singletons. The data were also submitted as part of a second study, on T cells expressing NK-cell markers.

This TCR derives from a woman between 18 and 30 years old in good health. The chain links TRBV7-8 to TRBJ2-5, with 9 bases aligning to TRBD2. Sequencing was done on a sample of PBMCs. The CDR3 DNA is TGTGCCAGCAGCTTAGAGTTTAGCGGGGGAGTGGAGACCCAGTACTTC. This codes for CASSLEFSGGVETQYF.